Below, 29 T cell receptor beta chains from the same sample are listed, as sequenced in a study of blood T cells in healthy people across ages (dated by TCRdb to 2014 to 2015). Preparation of the library involved 5' RACE. The run used an Illumina HiSeq 2500. A second roughly 6 to 12 cycle PCR used a sample-barcoded 5' primer and a J-beta primer mix. TCRdb handled the public reads itself, with Q25 trimming in fastp and clone calling in MiXCR, and kept productive beta chains. Rows with a matching CDR3 protein are joined into one entry that keeps the most common DNA and genes. Across this sample there are 380,000 or so distinct CDR3 sequences, with about 52% seen only once. The biggest ten clones account for around 50% of the sample. The sample consisted of blood. These TCRs come from a man in his fifties or sixties in good health.

The chain joins TRBV15 to TRBJ2-5, with 7 positions matching TRBD1. V was pared by 3 bases and J by 11 bases, with 9 bases of the junction left unmatched. Germline V gives CDR1 LNHNV, CDR2 YYDKDF (reference sequence). The CDR3 runs to 13 residues. The chain's CDR3 is CATSSSNRGEQYF. CDR3 DNA sequence: TGTGCCACCAGCAGCTCCAACAGGGGTGAGCAGTACTTC.

This clonotype was recorded a few times. A much bigger clone sits one base away, suggesting this may be a read error. The chain couples TRBV27 to TRBJ2-1; 8 nucleotides align to TRBD2. The V segment lost 7 bases and the J segment 9 bases; nucleotides outside the gene matches: 11. The CDR3 length is 14 residues. Looked up from germline, CDR1 is MNHEY and CDR2 is SMNVEV (reference sequence). The CDR3 DNA reads as TGTGCCAGCAATGGGAAGCGGGGGCTTGGTGAGCAGTTCTTC. Translating gives CASNGKRGLGEQFF.

This chain joins TRBV6-2 or TRBV6-3 and TRBJ2-1; D uncertain. Germline V gene sequence: CDR1 MNHEY, CDR2 SVGEGT. The length of the CDR3 is 10 residues. The germline V and J ends were trimmed by 8 bases and 6 bases, with 5 bases remaining between them. The CDR3 here is CASGPNEQFF. DNA of the CDR3: TGTGCCAGCGGCCCCAATGAGCAGTTCTTC.

The J gene is TRBJ1-4, the V gene TRBV5-1; 8 bases are shared with TRBD1. The germline CDR1 and CDR2 sequences are SGHRS and YFSETQ. CDR3 length: 14 residues. Trimming cost V 4 bases and J 6 bases; bases outside gene matches: 5. Here the CDR3 reads CASSPGQVDEKLFF. The CDR3 nucleotides are TGCGCCAGCAGCCCGGGACAGGTGGATGAAAAACTGTTTTTT.

Regarding this clonotype: A read error may account for a junction end that differs from germline. V gene TRBV20-1 combines with J gene TRBJ1-4; no reliable D call. This CDR3 contains 14 residues. From germline, CDR1 is DFQATT and CDR2 SNEGSKA (reference sequence). DNA for the CDR3: TGCGGTGCTAGAGGCGACGGGCTTAGCAAAAAACTGTTTTTT. This sequence encodes CGARGDGLSKKLFF.

In this sample, this clonotype turned up many times. The rearrangement links TRBV18 to TRBJ2-1; D is possibly TRBD2 (6 bases). Looked up from germline, CDR1 is KGHSH and CDR2 is LQKENI. CDR3 length: 15 residues. Trimming pared 6 bases from V and 0 bases from J, leaving 12 bases between. The CDR3 DNA sequence: TGTGCCAGCTCTCTGCGGACTACCTCCTACAATGAGCAGTTCTTC. Translating it yields CASSLRTTSYNEQFF.

The chain joins TRBV7-2 to TRBJ2-7; unclear D gene. Trimming removed 1 base at V and 1 base at J, with 11 bases between. CDR3 length equals 15 residues. Germline lookup yields CDR1 SGHTA and CDR2 FQGNSA. The CDR3 spells CASSLVYGPSYEQYF. The CDR3 nucleotides are TGTGCCAGCAGCTTAGTGTACGGGCCATCCTACGAGCAGTACTTC.

The chain couples TRBV7-2 to TRBJ2-7; no clear D. Germline V gives CDR1 SGHTA, CDR2 FQGNSA. The V end lost 4 bases, the J end lost 0 bases, and 4 bases lay between the germline ends. CDR3 size: 12 residues. This CDR3 is CASSSYSYEQYF. CDR3 DNA sequence: TGTGCCAGCAGCTCATACTCCTACGAGCAGTACTTC.

This clonotype was observed a handful of times. J is TRBJ1-2 and V is TRBV9; 7 bases agree with TRBD1. Trimming at V came to 0 bases and at J to 6 bases, leaving 8 bases not matched to a gene. In germline, CDR1 is SGDLS, CDR2 YYNGEE. There are 15 residues in the CDR3. The CDR3 spells CASSVATGDFDGYTF. CDR3 coding DNA: TGTGCCAGCAGCGTAGCTACAGGGGACTTTGATGGCTACACCTTC.

CDR3: CASSPPRLAVQETQYF. The DNA for the CDR3 is TGTGCCAGCTCACCACCGAGACTAGCGGTACAAGAGACCCAGTACTTC. The rearrangement uses TRBV18 and TRBJ2-7, with 9 bases fitting TRBD2. The DNA end lines up better with TRBJ2-5; the J call may be wrong. Germline V gives CDR1 KGHSH, CDR2 LQKENI. The CDR3 is 16 residues long.

This clonotype was counted a few times. The chain recombines TRBV20-1 with TRBJ2-3; D is unclear. CDR3 length equals 12 residues. Trimming left V 5 bases short and J 1 base short, with 7 bases between. CDR1 and CDR2 (germline): DFQATT, SNEGSKA (reference sequence). This chain's CDR3 is CSAGRGTDTQYF. The CDR3 DNA is TGCAGTGCTGGCCGGGGCACAGATACGCAGTATTTT.

V and J are TRBV6-2 or TRBV6-3 and TRBJ2-5, with TRBD2 matching over 8 bases. The germline gives CDR1 MNHEY, CDR2 SVGEGT. The CDR3 sequence is 16 residues long. V dropped 7 bases and J dropped 11; count of bases not matched to a gene: 21. CDR3 DNA: TGTGCCAGCATCAGAGGAGGGGGGACTAGTCACAATGAGCAGTACTTC. Protein product: CASIRGGGTSHNEQYF.

The V and J genes are TRBV2 and TRBJ1-5; D gene uncertain. The V and J ends lost 3 bases and 4 bases respectively, with 7 bases between them. The germline V gene encodes CDR1 SNHLY and CDR2 FYNNEI. The CDR3 spans 13 residues. The CDR3, as DNA: TGTGCCAGCAGTGATGGCCTTAATCAGCCCCAGCATTTT. Translated: CASSDGLNQPQHF. The entire variable domain, with the rest obtained from reference TRBV2 and TRBJ1-5, is as follows: EPEVTQTPSHQVTQMGQEVILRCVPISNHLYFYWYRQILGQKVEFLVSFYNNEISEKSEIFDDQFSVERPDGSNFTLKIRSTKLEDSAMYFCASSDGLNQPQHFGDGTRLSIL.

The J gene is TRBJ2-5, the V gene TRBV20-1; 8 bases fit TRBD2. The J call could be wrong; TRBJ2-7 is a better fit for the DNA end. The V gene's germline CDR1 is DFQATT and CDR2 SNEGSKA (reference sequence). The CDR3 has 14 amino acids. The CDR3 coding sequence is TGCAGTGCAGATTTAGCGGGATTTACCTACGAGCAGTACTTC. Amino acids: CSADLAGFTYEQYF.

The chain couples TRBV7-3 to TRBJ2-5, with TRBD2 matching over 7 bases. The CDR3 totals 14 residues. The germline V gene encodes CDR1 SGHTA and CDR2 FQGTGA. V dropped 5 bases and J dropped 2; count of bases not matched to a gene: 5. The CDR3 here is CASSPGRGQETQYF. In nucleotides, the CDR3 is TGTGCCAGCAGCCCAGGGCGGGGGCAAGAGACCCAGTACTTC.

The chain is built from TRBV20-1 and TRBJ2-5; the D is unclear. Trimming removed 0 bases from V and 1 base from J, with 6 bases in between. Per the germline V gene, CDR1 is DFQATT and CDR2 is SNEGSKA (reference sequence). CDR3 size: 13 residues. The CDR3 DNA follows: TGCAGTGCTAGAGATTGGCTCCAAGAGACCCAGTACTTC. Residues: CSARDWLQETQYF.

This clonotype showed up just a few times. The chain joins TRBV29-1 to TRBJ2-5; 7 nucleotides align to TRBD1. Trimming cost V 7 bases and J 6 bases; bases outside gene matches: 8. This CDR3 comprises 12 residues. Germline values: CDR1 SQVTM, CDR2 ANQGSEA. CDR3 nucleotides: TGCAGCGCACGACAGGGTCGCCAGACCCAGTACTTC. The encoded protein is CSARQGRQTQYF.

This clonotype was recorded many times. The rearrangement links TRBV11-3 to TRBJ2-5, with D tentatively TRBD2 (6 bases). Trimming shortened V by 5 bases and J by 7 bases, and 14 bases separated the two germline ends. This CDR3 region has 13 residues. The V gene's germline CDR1 is SGHNT and CDR2 YENEEA. CDR3 sequence reads: CASSARDSLTQYF. The DNA of the CDR3 is TGTGCCAGCAGCGCGCGGGACTCCCTGACCCAGTACTTC.

The rearrangement joins TRBV2 to TRBJ1-2; D may be TRBD1 (6 bases). This CDR3 has 15 amino acids. CDR1 and CDR2 from the germline V gene are SNHLY and FYNNEI. Trimming took off 3 bases at V and 7 bases at J, with 18 bases between the two ends. DNA of the CDR3: TGTGCCAGCAGTGATCCGGCCAGGGGAATAGTTGGCTACACCTTC. Encoded protein: CASSDPARGIVGYTF.

This chain links TRBV20-1 with TRBJ2-4; D remains unclear. Trimming shortened V by 6 bases and J by 13 bases, and 19 bases separated the two germline ends. CDR1 and CDR2 (germline): DFQATT, SNEGSKA (reference sequence). CDR3 length: 12 residues. Here the CDR3 DNA reads TGCAGTGCCAACCTCCTCTACAATGAGCAGTACTTC. Residues: CSANLLYNEQYF.

The rearrangement uses TRBV20-1 and TRBJ1-5; D is unclear. The CDR3 is made up of 14 amino acids. The V gene lost 3 bases and the J gene lost 6 bases, with 15 bases spanning the gap. CDR1 DFQATT and CDR2 SNEGSKA come from the germline V gene (reference sequence). CDR3 protein: CSAREHRPIQPQHF. The CDR3 nucleotides are TGCAGTGCTAGGGAACACCGACCGATTCAGCCCCAGCATTTT.

This clonotype was counted only a few times. This chain connects TRBV7-2 to TRBJ2-7; D is undetermined. The DNA end is more similar to TRBJ2-4, so the J call may be wrong. The CDR3 extends over 16 amino acids. Germline assignment: CDR1 SGHTA and CDR2 FQGNSA. CDR3 coding DNA: TGTGCCAGCAGCTTAATTGGCACGGGCAAAGAAAACATTCAGTACTTC. Its translation is CASSLIGTGKENIQYF.

This clonotype was counted a few times. The genes are TRBV6-5 and TRBJ1-2; 9 bases align to TRBD1. The CDR3 length is 13 residues. J lost 8 bases, V lost 6 bases, and 7 bases had no gene match. The V gene's germline CDR1 is MNHEY and CDR2 SVGAGI. The CDR3 region is CASSPGQGVGYTF. CDR3 bases: TGTGCCAGCAGCCCGGGACAGGGAGTAGGCTACACCTTC.

V and J are TRBV24-1 and TRBJ2-5; D uncertain. The CDR3 spans 15 residues. The germline CDR1 and CDR2 sequences are KGHDR and SFDVKD. CDR3 amino acids: CTASDPRPRQETQYF. The CDR3 region has the DNA TGTACCGCCAGTGATCCCCGGCCACGTCAAGAGACCCAGTACTTC.

The DNA for the CDR3 is TGTGCCAGCACCAACACACCGACAGGGAGGTCGGAGACCCAGTACTTC. Its protein product is CASTNTPTGRSETQYF. The genes are TRBV6-2 or TRBV6-3 and TRBJ2-5, with D perhaps TRBD1 (7 bases). V dropped 7 bases and J dropped 5 bases, with 23 bases sitting between them. The CDR3 has 16 residues. From germline, CDR1 is MNHEY and CDR2 SVGEGT.

As DNA, the CDR3 is TGTGCCAGCAGCTCGATGAGACGGGAGACCCAGTACTTC. It translates to CASSSMRRETQYF. The rearrangement joins TRBV7-2 to TRBJ2-5; D ambiguous. V lost 4 bases, J lost 5 bases, and 11 bases lay in between. The V gene's germline CDR1 is SGHTA and CDR2 FQGNSA. The CDR3 is made up of 13 amino acids. The whole variable domain, filled in from reference TRBV7-2 and TRBJ2-5, reads GAGVSQSPSNKVTEKGKDVELRCDPISGHTALYWYRQSLGQGLEFLIYFQGNSAPDKSGLPSDRFSAERTGGSVSTLTIQRTQQEDSAVYLCASSSMRRETQYFGPGTRLLVL.

The chain is built from TRBV6-6 and TRBJ2-7; TRBD2 matches at 8 bases. V was clipped by 0 bases and J by 4 bases; unmatched bases: 11. Germline lookup yields CDR1 MNHNY and CDR2 SVGAGI (reference sequence). This CDR3 has 17 residues. CDR3 DNA sequence: TGTGCCAGCAGTTACTCTAACAGATTAAGCGGGAGTTACGAGCAGTACTTC. This gives the protein CASSYSNRLSGSYEQYF.

V usage is TRBV20-1 and J usage is TRBJ2-5; D may be TRBD1 (6 bases). V gave up 3 bases and J gave up 5 bases, with 13 bases separating them. CDR1 is DFQATT and CDR2 is SNEGSKA in the germline V gene (reference sequence). The length of the CDR3 is 13 residues. CDR3 region: CSASCLRGETQYF. Written as DNA, the CDR3 is TGCAGTGCTAGTTGCCTTAGGGGGGAGACCCAGTACTTC.

In regard to this clonotype: A read error may account for a junction end that differs from germline. The genes are TRBV4-1 and TRBJ2-3; 8 bases align to TRBD2. Germline CDR1 is MGHRA and CDR2 is YSYEKL. CDR3 length: 16 residues. The CDR3 DNA follows: TGCACCAGCAGCCAAGCCCACGGGGGGGCTGGAGATACGCAGTATTTT. It encodes CTSSQAHGGAGDTQYF.